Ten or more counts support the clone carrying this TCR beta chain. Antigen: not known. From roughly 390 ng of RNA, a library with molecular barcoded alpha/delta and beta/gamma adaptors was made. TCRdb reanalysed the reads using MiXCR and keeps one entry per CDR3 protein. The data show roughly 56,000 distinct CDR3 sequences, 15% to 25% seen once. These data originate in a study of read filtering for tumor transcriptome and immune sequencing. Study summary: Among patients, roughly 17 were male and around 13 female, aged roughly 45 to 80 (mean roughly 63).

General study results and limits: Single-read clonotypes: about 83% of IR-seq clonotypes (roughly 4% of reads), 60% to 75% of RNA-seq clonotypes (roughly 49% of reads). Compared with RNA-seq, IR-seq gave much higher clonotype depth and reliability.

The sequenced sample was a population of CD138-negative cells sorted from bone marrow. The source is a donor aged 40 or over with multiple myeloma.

CDR3 coding DNA: TGTGCCAGCGGCGCATCCGGCGGTCGGAACGAGCAGTACTTC. Translating it yields CASGASGGRNEQYF. The chain joins TRBV9 to TRBJ2-7; D is ambiguous. CDR3 length: 14 amino acids. Germline lookup yields CDR1 SGDLS and CDR2 YYNGEE. Deletions cut 7 bases from V and 5 bases from J, with 19 bases between.